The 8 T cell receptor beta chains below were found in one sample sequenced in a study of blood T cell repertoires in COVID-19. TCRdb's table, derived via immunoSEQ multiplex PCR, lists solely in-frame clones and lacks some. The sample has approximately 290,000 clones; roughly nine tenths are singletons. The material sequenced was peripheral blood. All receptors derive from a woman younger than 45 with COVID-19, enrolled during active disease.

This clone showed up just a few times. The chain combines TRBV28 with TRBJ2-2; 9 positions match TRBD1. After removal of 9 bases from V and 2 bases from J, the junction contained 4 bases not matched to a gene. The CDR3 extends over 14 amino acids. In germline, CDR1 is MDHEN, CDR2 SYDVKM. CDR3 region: CASTGGINTGELFF. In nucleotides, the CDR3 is TGTGCCAGTACAGGGGGCATCAACACCGGGGAGCTGTTTTTT.

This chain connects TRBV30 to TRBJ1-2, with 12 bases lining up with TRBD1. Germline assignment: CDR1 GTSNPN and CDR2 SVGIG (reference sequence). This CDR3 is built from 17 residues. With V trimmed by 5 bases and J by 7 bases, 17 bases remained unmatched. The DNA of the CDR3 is TGTGCCTGGTCCCGCCCGAGAGGGGGACAGGGGGCGAGTGGCTACACCTTC. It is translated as CAWSRPRGGQGASGYTF.

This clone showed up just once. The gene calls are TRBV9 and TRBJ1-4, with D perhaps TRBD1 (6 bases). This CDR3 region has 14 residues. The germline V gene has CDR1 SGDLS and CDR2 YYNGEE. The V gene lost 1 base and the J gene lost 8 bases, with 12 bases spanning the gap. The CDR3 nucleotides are TGTGCCAGCAGCGTATCAGGGGCAAACGAAAAACTGTTTTTT. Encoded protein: CASSVSGANEKLFF.

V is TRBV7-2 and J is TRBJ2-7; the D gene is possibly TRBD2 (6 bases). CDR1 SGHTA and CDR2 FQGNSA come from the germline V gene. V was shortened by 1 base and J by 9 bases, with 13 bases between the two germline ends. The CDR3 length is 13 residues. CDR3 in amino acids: CASSLEVSGTQYF. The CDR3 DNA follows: TGTGCCAGCAGCTTAGAGGTTAGCGGTACGCAGTACTTC.

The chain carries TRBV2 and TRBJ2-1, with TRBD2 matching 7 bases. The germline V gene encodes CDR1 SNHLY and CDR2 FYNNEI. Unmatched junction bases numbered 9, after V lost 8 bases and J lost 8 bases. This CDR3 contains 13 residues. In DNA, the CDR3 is TGTGCCAGCCGGCGGGAGATGGGCTATGAGCAGTTCTTC. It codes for CASRREMGYEQFF.

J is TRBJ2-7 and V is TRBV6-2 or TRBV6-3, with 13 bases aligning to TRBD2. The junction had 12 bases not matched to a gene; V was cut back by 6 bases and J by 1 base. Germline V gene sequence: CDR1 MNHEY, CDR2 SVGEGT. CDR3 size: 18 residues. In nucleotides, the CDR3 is TGTGCCAGCAGCAATGGACTAGCGGGAGCCCCCGGGTCCTACGAGCAGTACTTC. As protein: CASSNGLAGAPGSYEQYF.

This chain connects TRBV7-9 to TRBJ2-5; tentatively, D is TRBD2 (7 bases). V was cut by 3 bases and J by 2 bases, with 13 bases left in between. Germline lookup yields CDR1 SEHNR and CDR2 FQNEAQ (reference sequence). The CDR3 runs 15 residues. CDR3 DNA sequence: TGTGCCAGCAGCTTCCAAGGGAGGGGGCAAGAGACCCAGTACTTC. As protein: CASSFQGRGQETQYF. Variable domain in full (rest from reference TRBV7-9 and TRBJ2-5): DTGVSQNPRHKITKRGQNVTFRCDPISEHNRLYWYRQTLGQGPEFLTYFQNEAQLEKSRLLSDRFSAERPKGSFSTLEIQRTEQGDSAMYLCASSFQGRGQETQYFGPGTRLLVL.

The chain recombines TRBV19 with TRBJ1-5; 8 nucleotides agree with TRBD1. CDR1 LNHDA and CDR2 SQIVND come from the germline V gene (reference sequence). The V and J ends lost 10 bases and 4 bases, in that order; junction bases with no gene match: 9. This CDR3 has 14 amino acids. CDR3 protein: CATRGREGNQPQHF. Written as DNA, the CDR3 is TGTGCCACCAGGGGGCGGGAAGGTAATCAGCCCCAGCATTTT.